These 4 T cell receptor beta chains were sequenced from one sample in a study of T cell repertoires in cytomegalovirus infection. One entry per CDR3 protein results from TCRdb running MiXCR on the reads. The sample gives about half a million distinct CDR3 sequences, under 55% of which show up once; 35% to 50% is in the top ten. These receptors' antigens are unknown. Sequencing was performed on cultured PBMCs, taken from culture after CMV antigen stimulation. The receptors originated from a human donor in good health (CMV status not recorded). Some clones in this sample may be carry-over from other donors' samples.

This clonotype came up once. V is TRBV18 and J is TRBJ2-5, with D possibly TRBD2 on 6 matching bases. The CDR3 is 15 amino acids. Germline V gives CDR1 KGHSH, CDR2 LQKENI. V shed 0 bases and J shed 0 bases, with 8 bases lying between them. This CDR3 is CASSPPRRDQETQYF. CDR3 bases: TGTGCCAGCTCACCACCTAGGAGGGACCAAGAGACCCAGTACTTC.

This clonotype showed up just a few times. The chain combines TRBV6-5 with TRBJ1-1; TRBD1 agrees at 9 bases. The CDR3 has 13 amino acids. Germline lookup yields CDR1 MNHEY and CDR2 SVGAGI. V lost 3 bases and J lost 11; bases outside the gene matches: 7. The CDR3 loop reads CASSYPGTGLAFF. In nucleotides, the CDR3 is TGTGCCAGCAGTTATCCCGGGACAGGGCTGGCTTTCTTT.

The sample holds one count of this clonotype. As DNA, the CDR3 is TGTGCCAGCACCCTGGGGGCGAACACCGGGGAGCTGTTTTTT. Its translation is CASTLGANTGELFF. J is TRBJ2-2 and V is TRBV7-6, with D possibly called TRBD1 or TRBD2 (5 bases each). This CDR3 spans 14 amino acids. CDR1 and CDR2 from the germline V gene are SGHVS and FNYEAQ. Trimming left V 7 bases short and J 0 bases short, with 9 bases between.

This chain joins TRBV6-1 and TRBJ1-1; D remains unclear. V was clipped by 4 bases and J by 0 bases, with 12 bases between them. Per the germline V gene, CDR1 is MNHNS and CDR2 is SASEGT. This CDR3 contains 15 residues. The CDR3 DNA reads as TGTGCCAGCAGTGGTCTCGCAGCATTGAACACTGAAGCTTTCTTT. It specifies CASSGLAALNTEAFF.